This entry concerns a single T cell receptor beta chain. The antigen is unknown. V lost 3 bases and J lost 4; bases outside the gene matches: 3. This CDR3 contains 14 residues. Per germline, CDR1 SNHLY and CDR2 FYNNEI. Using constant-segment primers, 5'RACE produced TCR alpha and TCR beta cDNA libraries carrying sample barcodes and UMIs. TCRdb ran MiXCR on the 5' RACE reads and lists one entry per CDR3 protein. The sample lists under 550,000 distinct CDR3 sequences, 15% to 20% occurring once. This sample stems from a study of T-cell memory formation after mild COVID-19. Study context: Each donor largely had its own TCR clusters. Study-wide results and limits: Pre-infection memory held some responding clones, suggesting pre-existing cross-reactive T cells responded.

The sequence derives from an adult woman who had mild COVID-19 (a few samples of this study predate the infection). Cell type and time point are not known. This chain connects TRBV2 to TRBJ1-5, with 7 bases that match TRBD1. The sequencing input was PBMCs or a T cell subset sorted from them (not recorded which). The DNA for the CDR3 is TGTGCCAGCAGTGAGCACAGGGGTAATCAGCCCCAGCATTTT. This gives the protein CASSEHRGNQPQHF.